What follows is one TCR beta chain and its context. Its binding antigen is unknown. No clone much larger than this one lies a single base away; base qualities are absent. Taken from cysteine to phenylalanine, the CDR3 has 19 residues. Only the CDR3 part of the read is kept: 57 bases, read in frame from the first base. V trim: 3 bases; J trim: 4 bases; unmatched bases: 15. CDR1 and CDR2, per the germline V gene, are SGHTA and FQGNSA. Preparation of the library involved PCR. DNA from cultured CD4+ T cells underwent TCR sequencing with the Oncomine TCR Beta short-read assay at the Johns Hopkins FTIC core. Genomic DNA was extracted from the cultured CD4+ T cells with the QIAamp micro DNA kit. Oncomine TCR Beta libraries from cultured CD4+ T cells were pooled with unique dual indexes and sequenced on an Illumina iSeq 100. From the authors' description of their analysis: Non-productive sequences were filtered out, and CDR3s that did not start with C, did not end with F or W, or were shorter than 7 amino acids were discarded. The MANAFEST web application identified antigen-specific clonotypes by comparing peptide-stimulated wells against reference wells and other culture wells. For a clone to be called positive, the clone needed an FDR below 0.05, an odds ratio above 5, and a productive frequency above 0.1% in at least two of three replicate wells. A clonotype was classed as cross-reactive if the clonotype showed significant expansion both in SARS-CoV-2 spike wells and in at least one common cold coronavirus spike condition. Similarity between CDR3 sequences was evaluated in R version 3.6.1 using Levenshtein distances (stringdist) and unrooted phylogenetic trees (ape). TCRdb took the public reads, trimmed them with fastp at Q25, ran MiXCR for clone calling and kept in-frame beta chains. When rows share a CDR3 protein, they turn into one entry using the most common DNA and genes. TCRdb assigned the V and J calls; the authors' analysis was not used. In all, the sample holds about 15,000 distinct CDR3 sequences, and roughly 71% of those were seen once. The ten largest clones add up to 18% of the sample.

The sample comes from a study of vaccination and CD4 T cells after COVID-19 (dated 2022 in TCRdb). Notes on the research overall: Convalescent patients had a positive SARS-CoV-2 result on nasal swab PCR, and of these patients, under ten had mild disease and one had severe disease. The convalescent cohort included six males and four females, with two Hispanic individuals, seven Caucasians, two Asians and one multiracial person. Each participant got two doses of either the Pfizer-BioNTech BNT162b2 vaccine (n=8) or the Moderna mRNA-1273 vaccine (n=2). Post-COVID blood samples were collected from convalescent patients a median of approximately 100 days after diagnosis, with a range of roughly 35 to 180 days. Post-vaccine blood samples were collected a median of 72 days after the second vaccine dose, ranging from 14 to 241 days. Overlapping spike peptide pools from SARS-CoV-2 and from the common cold coronaviruses HCoV-NL63, HCoV-OC43 and HCoV-229E were used as culture stimuli. Control cultures used a CEFX viral epitope pool as positive control, an HIV-1 Nef peptide pool as negative control, or no peptide. In 10 COVID-19 convalescent patients and a few infection-naive healthy vaccine recipients, researchers compared the spike-specific CD4+ TCR repertoire from before mRNA vaccination with the repertoire from after. Broader findings and caveats from the paper: Among the post-vaccine SARS-CoV-2-reactive clones in convalescent patients, a median roughly 85% showed up only after vaccination, which suggests vaccine-specific priming. Of the vaccine-specific clones in convalescent patients, 304 of 307, or nearly all, reacted only to SARS-CoV-2 spike and did not cross-react with common cold coronaviruses. An increase in the median number of SARS-CoV-2-reactive clonotypes from approximately 20 after infection to 38 after vaccination was observed, but the change was not found to be significant. The number of convalescent patients in the study was relatively small, and the study did not examine early timepoints following natural infection.

The sample's treatment or condition label, in plain terms: roughly 10-day PBMC culture with coronavirus spike peptide pools or control peptides (ViraFEST assay). The study used the ViraFEST assay, which expanded antigen-specific T cells with peptide pools and then identified expanded clonotypes by TCR sequencing. Positive SARS-CoV-2 PCR tests in the convalescent patients dated from March to December 2020, before Alpha, Beta and Delta variants emerged in the United States. Approximately 1.8 million PBMCs per well were cultured in IMDM with approximately 5.2% human AB serum and roughly 10 IU/ml IL-2, plus 10 ug/ml peptide pools. On days 3 and 7, half of the culture medium was replaced with fresh IL-2-containing medium. Once the cells had been in culture for around ten days, the EasySep CD4+ T cell isolation kit was used to isolate CD4+ T cells by negative selection. Ficoll-Paque Plus gradient centrifugation was used to isolate PBMCs from whole blood, and the isolated PBMCs were then either used fresh or cryopreserved at -140C. Each culture condition was generally run in triplicate wells.

The chain links TRBV7-2 with TRBJ2-2, with TRBD2 identical over 9 junction bases. The source of this sequence is a human donor who had recovered from COVID-19. The sequenced sample consisted of CD4+ T cells from blood, cultured in vitro. The CDR3 has the sequence CASSFFSGRGRATTGELFF. The DNA is TGTGCCAGCAGCTTTTTTAGCGGGAGAGGGAGGGCGACCACCGGGGAGCTGTTTTTT. This CDR3, with the reference TRBV7-2 and TRBJ2-2 proteins standing in past its ends, gives the full variable domain GAGVSQSPSNKVTEKGKDVELRCDPISGHTALYWYRQSLGQGLEFLIYFQGNSAPDKSGLPSDRFSAERTGGSVSTLTIQRTQQEDSAVYLCASSFFSGRGRATTGELFFGEGSRLTVL.